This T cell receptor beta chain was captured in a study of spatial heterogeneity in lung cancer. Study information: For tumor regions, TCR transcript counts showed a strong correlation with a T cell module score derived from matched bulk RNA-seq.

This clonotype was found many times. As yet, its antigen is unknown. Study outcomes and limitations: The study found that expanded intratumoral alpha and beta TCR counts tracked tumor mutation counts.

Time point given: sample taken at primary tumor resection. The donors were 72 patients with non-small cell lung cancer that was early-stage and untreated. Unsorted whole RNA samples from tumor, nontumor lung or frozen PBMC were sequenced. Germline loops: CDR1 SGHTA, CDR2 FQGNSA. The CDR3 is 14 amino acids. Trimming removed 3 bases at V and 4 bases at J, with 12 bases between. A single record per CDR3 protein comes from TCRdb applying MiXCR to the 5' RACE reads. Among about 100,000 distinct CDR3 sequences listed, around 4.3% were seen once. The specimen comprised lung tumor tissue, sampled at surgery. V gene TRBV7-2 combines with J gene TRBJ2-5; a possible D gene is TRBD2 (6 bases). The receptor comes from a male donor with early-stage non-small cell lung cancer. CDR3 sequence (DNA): TGTGCCAGCAGCTTTGGTACTAGCCCAGAGACCCAGTACTTC. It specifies CASSFGTSPETQYF.